This TCR beta chain was sequenced for a study of blood T cell repertoires in COVID-19. At the level of the study: Whether acute or convalescent, the COVID-19 samples came from the United States, Italy and Spain. T cells, B-cell-depleted T cells, or PBMCs provided the cDNA or gDNA that served as material.

As originally analysed: Estimates of nucleated cell counts were drawn from the amplification of reference gene primers. Measured with immunoSEQ multiplex PCR; TCRdb has only the in-frame clones, and not every one. That table is the source of V, J and clone size, and D and trimming were worked out from the DNA. The sample shows around 160,000 clones, roughly 90% of them seen only once. The CDR3 contains 14 residues. Per germline, CDR1 SGHDT and CDR2 YYEEEE. V lost 5 bases and J lost 2; bases outside the gene matches: 5. Sequenced: peripheral blood. This chain joins TRBV5-6 and TRBJ2-7, with 9 bases aligning to TRBD1. The sequence came from a human donor in a cohort sampled during active COVID-19. The CDR3 spells CASRQQGATYEQYF. The CDR3 DNA follows: TGTGCCAGCAGGCAACAGGGGGCCACCTACGAGCAGTACTTC.